Only one count was recorded for the clone carrying this T cell receptor beta chain. The data originate from a study of beta chain features in type 1 diabetes. The entirety of the isolated RNA underwent reverse transcription, so expressed TCRB transcripts were sequenced. Repertoires were generated with immunoSEQ multiplex PCR, while TCRdb's copy carries only in-frame clones and drops some. Seen here are 65,000 to 100,000 clones, about a third observed once, and the top ten hold approximately 0.46%. Trimming removed 6 bases from V and 1 base from J, with 12 bases in between. Germline V gives CDR1 SNHLY, CDR2 FYNNEI. This CDR3 has 15 amino acids.

This receptor was taken from a young woman in good health. This chain joins TRBV2 and TRBJ2-2; TRBD1 might be the D (6 bases). Input material: stem cell memory CD4+ T cells from blood. The CDR3 loop reads CASRSGTRNTGELFF. CDR3 nucleotides: TGTGCCAGCAGATCCGGGACACGGAACACCGGGGAGCTGTTTTTT.